This T cell receptor beta chain was captured by sequencing in a study of T cell responses to AZD1222 COVID-19 vaccine. Produced via immunoSEQ multiplex PCR; TCRdb's table is partial and in-frame only. The sample consists of roughly 91,000 clones, about nine tenths of them appearing once. Deletions cut 8 bases from V and 3 bases from J, with 13 bases between. The CDR3 contains 13 residues. Germline V gene data show CDR1 as MNHEY and CDR2 as SVGAGI. To note about this clone: Its specificity is not known.

Findings and limits, study-wide: The donor cohort was predominantly white British with a female majority, and clonal diversity may have been underestimated. Spike-specific TCR depth and breadth grew after two AZD1222 doses.

The sequence was obtained from an adult in good health. V usage is TRBV6-5 and J usage is TRBJ2-5, with D tentatively TRBD1 or TRBD2 (5 bases each). This specimen consisted of peripheral blood, obtained on day 0 of AZD1222 vaccination. CDR3 in amino acids: CASWGWEKETQYF. The CDR3 coding sequence is TGTGCCAGCTGGGGGTGGGAAAAAGAGACCCAGTACTTC.